One and the same sample provided the 8 T cell receptor beta chains below, sequenced in a study of T cell responses to AZD1222 COVID-19 vaccine. Method: immunoSEQ multiplex PCR; TCRdb's copy keeps in-frame clones and lacks some. The table has approximately 140,000 clones, 92% seen once. The specimen was peripheral blood, collected on day 0 of AZD1222 vaccination. These receptors were collected from an adult in good health.

The rearrangement joins TRBV29-1 to TRBJ2-1; tentative D call: TRBD2 (6 bases). CDR1 and CDR2 from the germline V gene are SQVTM and ANQGSEA. Trimming cost V 1 base and J 0 bases, with 7 bases left between them. This CDR3 has 14 amino acids. The CDR3 DNA reads TGCAGCGTTGAAGCGGGAGTCTCCTACAATGAGCAGTTCTTC. It is translated as CSVEAGVSYNEQFF.

The rearrangement uses TRBV2 and TRBJ2-7; possibly TRBD2 for D (5 bases). CDR3 length: 14 amino acids. V lost 2 bases to trimming and J lost 3 bases, with 11 bases between them. Per the germline V gene, CDR1 is SNHLY and CDR2 is FYNNEI. CDR3 in amino acids: CASSEFGGSYEQYF. CDR3 sequence (DNA): TGTGCCAGCAGTGAATTCGGTGGGAGCTACGAGCAGTACTTC.

The chain employs TRBV7-2 and TRBJ2-7; TRBD2 matches 12 bases. This CDR3 comprises 16 residues. CDR1 and CDR2 from the germline V gene are SGHTA and FQGNSA. Trimming took 4 bases from V and 2 from J; bases not matched to a gene: 6. The CDR3 loop reads CASSSWTSGATYEQYF. The CDR3 coding sequence is TGTGCCAGCAGCTCCTGGACTAGCGGGGCCACCTACGAGCAGTACTTC.

V usage is TRBV4-1 and J usage is TRBJ1-4; D is perhaps TRBD1 (5 bases). Trimming stripped 1 base from V and 6 bases from J, with 12 bases between. CDR3 length: 15 amino acids. Germline CDR1 MGHRA, CDR2 YSYEKL. This CDR3 reads CASSQGLGDDEKLFF. The CDR3 bases are TGCGCCAGCAGCCAAGGATTGGGGGACGATGAAAAACTGTTTTTT.

This clone came up once. V gene TRBV10-3 combines with J gene TRBJ2-5; 7 bases map to TRBD2. V trimming: 0 bases; J trimming: 2 bases; junction bases outside the gene matches: 3. From germline, CDR1 is ENHRY and CDR2 SYGVKD. The CDR3 spans 15 residues. CDR3 residues: CAISESAGVQETQYF. As DNA, the CDR3 is TGTGCCATCAGTGAGTCTGCGGGAGTACAAGAGACCCAGTACTTC.

This clone was recorded once. The gene calls are TRBV11-2 and TRBJ1-6, with a possible D match to TRBD1 (5 bases). The V end lost 5 bases, the J end lost 9 bases, and 17 bases lay between the germline ends. Germline CDR1 is SGHAT and CDR2 is FQNNGV. The CDR3 totals 15 residues. The CDR3 DNA sequence: TGTGCCAGCAGCCGACAGAGGGTCTTGGGTTCACCCCTCCACTTT. As protein: CASSRQRVLGSPLHF.

This chain links TRBV28 with TRBJ1-2; D gene unclear. The V end was cut by 5 bases, the J end by 5 bases, with 9 bases between. Germline CDR1 is MDHEN and CDR2 is SYDVKM. The CDR3 runs to 12 residues. This chain's CDR3 is CASSPAQYGYTF. Written as DNA, the CDR3 is TGTGCCAGCAGTCCCGCACAGTATGGCTACACCTTC.

This chain uses TRBV7-2 with TRBJ1-3; no reliable D call. The V gene lost 3 bases and the J gene lost 0 bases, with 9 bases spanning the gap. This CDR3 is 15 amino acids long. Germline V gene lookup returns CDR1 SGHTA and CDR2 FQGNSA. CDR3 coding DNA: TGTGCCAGCAGCTTGTCAGTGAGCTCTGGAAACACCATATATTTT. It translates to CASSLSVSSGNTIYF. The full variable domain, its missing parts supplied by reference TRBV7-2 and TRBJ1-3, is GAGVSQSPSNKVTEKGKDVELRCDPISGHTALYWYRQSLGQGLEFLIYFQGNSAPDKSGLPSDRFSAERTGGSVSTLTIQRTQQEDSAVYLCASSLSVSSGNTIYFGEGSWLTVV.